This TCR beta chain was recovered during a study of Graves' ophthalmopathy and Graves' hyperthyroidism. RNA transcripts yielded amplified TCR beta CDR3 regions. First-round RT-PCR relied on HTBI primers, and a second-round multiplex PCR came next. In TCRdb, the multiplex PCR reads were re-called with MiXCR into one record per CDR3 protein. The sample yields about 210,000 distinct CDR3 sequences, just under 30% seen once. This clonotype was detected many times. Germline CDR1 reads SGHAT; CDR2 reads FQNNGV. The trim removed 1 base at V and 0 bases at J, leaving 7 bases unmatched. The CDR3 totals 18 residues.

What was sequenced was peripheral blood. This sequence was found in a man aged 45 to 65 with Graves' ophthalmopathy. The V gene is TRBV11-2, the J gene TRBJ1-4; 8 nucleotides match TRBD1. The CDR3 here is CASSLGYGRGPTNEKLFF. For the CDR3, the DNA is TGTGCCAGCAGCTTAGGTTACGGCAGGGGGCCAACTAATGAAAAACTGTTTTTT.